This T cell receptor beta chain was obtained from a study of cytomegalovirus exposure and HLA in healthy donors (dated 2017 in TCRdb). Context from the whole study: In an earlier analysis of 550 to 750 of the donors, 276 Gb of sequence data and 90 million to 120 million unique TCR beta sequences from 150 million to 200 million T cells were reported. Typing coverage varied by locus: roughly 629-630 donors for A, B, C, DRB1 and DQB1; approximately 520 for DQA1; more than 600 for DPA1; around 450 for DPB1. Among some 400 genotyped donors of the cohort, an average of around 220,000 unique TCR beta nucleotide sequences was sequenced per donor, of which 15% to 20% were non-productive. In an earlier analysis of 587 of the donors, high-throughput TCR beta sequencing was used to judge whether each TCR beta V gene segment behaved as functional or pseudogenic. The study aimed to test whether cataloging public T cell receptors could reveal signatures of past pathogen exposure. A later genetic analysis took genome-wide SNP genotypes for about 65% of the roughly 670 donors and used that subset as a discovery cohort. Both class I and class II loci were covered by HLA typing, at four-digit resolution. A later analysis re-analyzed previously published TCR beta repertoires from roughly 690 donors and added high-resolution HLA genotyping to study TCR occurrence patterns. The study profiled the T cell repertoires of 666 subjects by immunosequencing and related them to cytomegalovirus serostatus. In addition to the first cohort of 666 subjects, a separate validation cohort of approximately 110 different subjects was used. Of the roughly 400 genotyped donors, about 80% fell in the genetic ancestry cluster associated with self-reported Caucasian donors. Every discovery cohort repertoire had been produced on one sequencing platform. Alongside the repertoire data, information on donor age, sex, ethnicity and CMV serostatus was compiled. To predict cytomegalovirus infection status, the study brought together high-throughput TCR immunosequencing, statistical association of individual TCRs with disease status, and machine learning. An early release covering about 600 HLA-typed donors comprised 250 to 350 gigabases of sequencing data and 65 million to 100 million unique TCR sequences. Four to six DR-DQ haplotypes were handled as single units for association and clustering because linkage in the cohort was strong. The later analysis used no new phenotypic data to find candidate immune exposures, relying instead on TCR beta sequences and their occurrence across donors.

The cohort consisted of approximately 690 healthy bone marrow donors. At the time of sampling, every cohort member was nominally healthy, though immune exposures that went unrecorded were likely present. The donor tested CMV seronegative, placing the donor among the 350 to 400 seronegative members of the cohort. Every donor gave a peripheral blood sample, and the peripheral blood mononuclear cells from that sample were used for TCR beta sequencing. Genomic DNA was extracted from the blood cell samples with the Qiagen DNeasy Blood Extraction Kit. About this clone itself: The antigen it binds to is not known. No base-level quality is on record; no much larger clone is a single base apart.

The library was made by the immunoSEQ multiplex PCR assay. A mixture of 60 forward primers for TCR Vbeta segments and 13 reverse primers for TCR Jbeta segments was used in the multiplex PCR. The CDR3 region of rearranged TCR beta genes was amplified from genomic DNA with a multiplex PCR assay. The amplified TCR beta libraries were sequenced on the Illumina HiSeq System as 87-base-pair reads. Concerning the study's data processing: In a later analysis, approximately 74 million unique TCR beta chains were counted across the 666 repertoires, and about 10 million of these chains were shared by at least two donors. Raw reads were error-corrected and collapsed into unique sequences with a nearest-neighbor algorithm that merged closely related sequences to remove PCR and sequencing errors. Alignment of CDR3 sequences to IMGT reference sequences was used to assign V, D and J gene segments. For a sequence to be retained, at least a six-nucleotide match to both a V gene segment and a J gene segment was required. A rearrangement was called productive if the CDR3 had no stop codons and remained in frame with V and J, and every other rearrangement was called non-productive. CDR3 was defined according to IMGT convention as the region running from the second conserved V-encoded cysteine to the conserved J-encoded phenylalanine. In an earlier analysis of just under 600 of the donors, sequences lacking an unambiguous match to a single V gene segment were excluded. In an earlier analysis of roughly 600 of the donors, a V segment was called functional when productive rearrangements were above 56.7%, and segregating when the standard deviation between donors exceeded 5%. A statistical classification framework was developed to diagnose cytomegalovirus status using the catalog of TCR beta chain sequences. A later analysis assigned V and J genes by comparing TCR nucleotide sequences with IMGT/GENE-DB human TR gene sequences. In a later analysis, CDR3 sequences and most-parsimonious VDJ recombination scenarios were assigned using the TCRdist pipeline. In a later analysis, each TCR beta chain was defined by its CDR3 amino acid sequence together with its V-gene family, and reads without a unique V-gene family were excluded. In a later analysis, nearly 600 highly shared, low-generation-probability nucleotide sequences were removed to address suspected cross-contamination and a sequencing artifact. In a later analysis, a clonal expansion index was calculated for each public chain from normalized within-repertoire ranks of inferred template counts. In a later analysis, generation probabilities were computed with a VDJ recombination model fitted to out-of-frame rearrangements, and the resulting probabilities were checked against IGoR. Hypergeometric tests were used in a later analysis to score TCR-TCR, TCR-HLA and TCR-CMV co-occurrence, with a repertoire-size bias correction applied to the TCR pairs. A later analysis estimated false discovery rates by permuting HLA or CMV assignments 20 times. In a later analysis, co-occurring TCRs were grouped with DBSCAN, and TCRdist sequence similarity was added when clustering was performed within HLA-allele-positive subsets. Repertoires with fewer than 30,000 or more than 120,000 public chains, plus five repertoires with anomalous nucleotide sharing, were excluded from co-occurrence clustering. The clones in this table, taken by TCRdb from immuneACCESS, are in-frame only. Not every clone is retained; where verified, under half of the shortfall comes from an unresolved V gene, and the cause of the rest is unknown. The DNA gave D and trimming, while V, J and clone size come from that table. Here the sample has under 200,000 clones; around 77% occur a single time. The top ten constitute under 2.5% of the sample.

Here is what the overall study found, with its caveats: Linkage disequilibrium might explain the correlated functional status among segregating V segments, but an unknown experimental factor could not be excluded. CMV serostatus was the only immune exposure information available for the cohort. The study gave a list of under 200 TCR beta chains associated with cytomegalovirus. V-gene and J-gene trimming of TCR beta chains was associated with a missense DCLRE1C variant in a later genetic analysis, and the association was replicated in an independent cohort. The classifier was reported to diagnose cytomegalovirus status with high specificity and sensitivity in both the original and validation cohorts. Compared with equally common non-associated chains, HLA-associated TCR beta chains in a later analysis were more clonally expanded and had lower generation probabilities. In this cohort, only TCR beta chains were sequenced, and detectable features were limited by the absence of alpha or paired-chain data. A later analysis associated approximately 17,000 TCR beta sequences with specific HLA alleles at a false discovery rate of 0.05. Because HLA typing was missing for some donors at each locus, association tests included only the typed subset. In an earlier analysis of over 550 of the donors, most TCR beta V segments were observed in productive rearrangements about 90% or about 30% of the time, broadly matching IMGT annotations. Because counts were too low, seventeen rarely observed V segments, including chromosome 9 orphons, were left out of the earlier analysis of several hundred of the donors. A later analysis found that TCR association rates varied across HLA loci, with DRB1 alleles showing the most associated TCRs and HLA-C alleles the fewest. Presence/absence analyses assumed roughly uniform sequencing depth across donors, an assumption that may not hold. While some public TCRs were present in many individuals, most TCR sequences turned up only very rarely across donors. According to a later analysis, parvovirus B19, influenza, CMV and Epstein-Barr virus appeared linked to several top co-occurrence clusters. Strong co-occurrence of HLA alleles, especially DR and DQ, made assigning TCR associations to individual alleles difficult. The sequencing pipeline was judged likely to have produced a cluster of highly shared sequence variants as a technical artifact. A further reported finding was that TCR beta sequences accurately predicted the HLA-A and HLA-B alleles for most subjects in the first cohort. Some IMGT-functional V segments, including TRBV6-2 and TRBV6-3, could not be told apart with the 87-base-pair reads, so those segments were excluded. A few of the identified cytomegalovirus-associated TCR beta chains were confirmed in vitro to be specific for cytomegalovirus antigens. Most CMV-associated TCR beta chains appeared to be HLA-restricted in a later analysis, and the HLA associations seemed to be driven largely by CMV exposure. The authors suggested that the approach could potentially be extended to other disease states and immunological phenotypes. Compared with the roughly 700-donor mean, donors in an Asian-associated ancestry cluster had fewer N-insertions in productive TCRs, according to a later genetic analysis.

According to the germline V gene, CDR1 reads MNHEY and CDR2 reads SVGAGI. Measured from the cysteine to the phenylalanine, the CDR3 is 15 residues long. The DNA shown is the 45-base CDR3, in frame from base 1. For this chain, trimming is 6 bases at the V end and 1 base at the J end, and the number of junction bases without a gene match is 8. The chain uses TRBV6-5 and TRBJ1-1, and 7 junction bases match TRBD1. The material sequenced was PBMCs. The sequence derives from a man in his 60s in good health and CMV-seronegative. Here is the DNA: TGTGCCAGCAGACCAGGACAGGCTAGGAACACTGAAGCTTTCTTT. Translated, it gives CASRPGQARNTEAFF.